The rows below give T cell receptor beta chains drawn from one sample of a study of T cell responses to AZD1222 COVID-19 vaccine. Sequenced by immunoSEQ multiplex PCR; TCRdb stores in-frame clones only, minus some. The sample includes roughly 150,000 clones, roughly 90% of them seen just once. The sequencing here drew on peripheral blood, taken on day 0 of AZD1222 vaccination. The receptors were sampled from an adult in good health. Each CDR3 is given with its conserved first and last residue. D genes are given only for firm matches. Size is stated for part of the rows, as once, few or many counts, or as a class when the clone is expanded.

d_call	clone_size	v_call	j_call	cdr3_nt	cdr3_aa
.	.	TRBV5-4	TRBJ2-7	TGTGCCAGCAGCTTGATCTCGACCCGAGACGAGCAGTACTTC	CASSLISTRDEQYF
TRBD1	.	TRBV10-3	TRBJ2-7	TGTGCCATCGGACAGGGGTTAGTTGGCTACGAGCAGTACTTC	CAIGQGLVGYEQYF
TRBD1	.	TRBV3-1/TRBV3-2	TRBJ2-1	TGTGCCAGCAGCCAAGATGGTGCCAGGGGGTTAGAGCAGTTCTTC	CASSQDGARGLEQFF
.	.	TRBV27	TRBJ2-3	TGTGCCAGCAGTTTTCGGGGATATAGCACAGATACGCAGTATTTT	CASSFRGYSTDTQYF
.	.	TRBV5-5	TRBJ1-5	TGTGCCAGCAGCTTGTTGCCGGGTCAGCCCCAGCATTTT	CASSLLPGQPQHF
TRBD2	.	TRBV7-9	TRBJ2-7	TGTGCCAGCAGCCCCCCGGCGGGGGAAGGGGAGCAGTACTTC	CASSPPAGEGEQYF
TRBD1	.	TRBV7-9	TRBJ2-4	TGTGCCAGCAGCTTAGGAGGGGGCGAGGTTTGGGACATTCAGTACTTC	CASSLGGGEVWDIQYF
TRBD1	.	TRBV5-1	TRBJ1-2	TGCGCCAGCAGCCACGGACAGGGGAACTATGGCTACACCTTC	CASSHGQGNYGYTF
TRBD2	.	TRBV6-2/TRBV6-3	TRBJ2-1	TGTGCCAGCAGCCCCTCTAGCGGACCCTACAATGAGCAGTTCTTC	CASSPSSGPYNEQFF
.	.	TRBV12-3/TRBV12-4	TRBJ1-5	TGTGCCAGCAGCTACAGAATCAATCAGCCCCAGCATTTT	CASSYRINQPQHF
.	.	TRBV2	TRBJ1-1	TGTGCCAGCAGTGAATTGATGTCTAACACTGAAGCTTTCTTT	CASSELMSNTEAFF
.	.	TRBV7-9	TRBJ2-1	TGTGCCAGCAGCTTAGTCAGGGGGGGCAATGAGCAGTTCTTC	CASSLVRGGNEQFF
TRBD1	.	TRBV19	TRBJ2-7	TGTGCCAGTAGTATCGTGGGACAGGGGAACTCCTACGAGCAGTACTTC	CASSIVGQGNSYEQYF
.	.	TRBV6-5	TRBJ1-1	TGTGCCAGCAGTCACGGGACCAAGAACACTGAAGCTTTCTTT	CASSHGTKNTEAFF
TRBD1	.	TRBV19	TRBJ1-2	TGTGCCAGTAGCGCCGGACAGGCGAGGTCCTATGGCTACACCTTC	CASSAGQARSYGYTF
.	.	TRBV27	TRBJ2-2	TGTGCCAGCAGTTTATTAGGCGGGGAGCTGTTTTTT	CASSLLGGELFF
.	once	TRBV6-5	TRBJ2-2	TGTGCCAGCAGTTCAGACAGGACCGGGGAGCTGTTTTTT	CASSSDRTGELFF
.	.	TRBV6-5	TRBJ2-7	TGTGCCAGCAGTTACGCCTGGAATTCCTACGAGCAGTACTTC	CASSYAWNSYEQYF
TRBD2	.	TRBV4-2	TRBJ2-2	TGTGCCAGCAGCCCCGCAACCGGGGGAGCGGGAGGGTCCGGGGAGCTGTTTTTT	CASSPATGGAGGSGELFF
.	.	TRBV15	TRBJ2-3	TGTGCCACCAGCAGAGTCTCATCAGATACGCAGTATTTT	CATSRVSSDTQYF
.	.	TRBV9	TRBJ1-2	TGTGCCAGCAGCCCCCACCTTTCCGGGGTCTATGGCTACACCTTC	CASSPHLSGVYGYTF
.	.	TRBV3-1/TRBV3-2	TRBJ2-7	TGTGCCAGCAGCCAAGAAAGACGTTTAATCTACGAGCAGTACTTC	CASSQERRLIYEQYF
.	.	TRBV1	TRBJ2-5	TGCACCAGCAGCCAGGCAGGGCCGCGGACAGTGCAAGAGACCCAGTACTTC	CTSSQAGPRTVQETQYF
.	few	TRBV4-3	TRBJ2-1	TGCGCCAGCAGCCAAGCCCCGGTACGAACCTACAATGAGCAGTTCTTC	CASSQAPVRTYNEQFF
.	.	TRBV4-1	TRBJ1-2	TGCGCCAGCAGCCAAGCGGACATCCCAGACTATGGCTACACCTTC	CASSQADIPDYGYTF
.	.	TRBV2	TRBJ2-7	TGTGCCAGCAGTGCCAGGAGGGCGTTCGAGCAGTACTTC	CASSARRAFEQYF
.	.	TRBV19	TRBJ2-7	TGTGCCAGTAGTGCCGACGGACTTTACGAGCAGTACTTC	CASSADGLYEQYF
.	.	TRBV5-8	TRBJ2-1	TGTGCCAGCAGCTTCCAGTACCCCTACAATGAGCAGTTCTTC	CASSFQYPYNEQFF
TRBD2	.	TRBV5-8	TRBJ2-7	TGTGCCAGCAGCTTGGGCCTTGGGGGGGACCCCTCCTACGAGCAGTACTTC	CASSLGLGGDPSYEQYF
.	.	TRBV20-1	TRBJ1-6	TGCAGTGCTAGTTGTTTTTCGACTGAGCTTCGCGTAGAGATACGAGGTTCACCCCTCCACTTT	CSASCFSTELRVEIRGSPLHF
.	.	TRBV7-9	TRBJ1-2	TGTGCCAGCAGCTTAGCGACGGAAGATGGCTACACCTTC	CASSLATEDGYTF
.	.	TRBV7-8	TRBJ2-1	TGTGCCAGCAGCTTAGTAACTCCAAGGAATGAGCAGTTCTTC	CASSLVTPRNEQFF
.	.	TRBV7-8	TRBJ2-7	TGTGCCAGCAGCTTAGCGAGGTACGAGCAGTACTTC	CASSLARYEQYF
.	.	TRBV11-2	TRBJ2-3	TGTGCCAGCAGCTTAACAGGGAGCACAGATACGCAGTATTTT	CASSLTGSTDTQYF
.	.	TRBV11-2	TRBJ2-7	TGTGCCAGCAGCCTGGGAAGCGAGTACGAGCAGTACTTC	CASSLGSEYEQYF
TRBD1	.	TRBV23-1	TRBJ2-7	TGCGCCAGGGGGGATTTACGGACAGGGGGCAACCACGAGCAGTACTTC	CARGDLRTGGNHEQYF
.	.	TRBV7-9	TRBJ1-3	TGTGCCAGCAGCTCCCACTCAGGGATAACTGGAAACACCATATATTTT	CASSSHSGITGNTIYF
.	.	TRBV2	TRBJ1-1	TGTGCCAGCAGTGAAGGGGCTGCTGGTGAAGCTTTCTTT	CASSEGAAGEAFF
TRBD1	.	TRBV10-3	TRBJ1-1	TGTGCCATCAGTGGTTGGCAGGGGGACACTGAAGCTTTCTTT	CAISGWQGDTEAFF
.	.	TRBV14	TRBJ2-5	TGTGCCAGCAGCCAAGTTGATGGGGTTCGAGAGACCCAGTACTTC	CASSQVDGVRETQYF
.	.	TRBV5-1	TRBJ1-1	TGCGCCAGCAGCTTGGGACAAACACAGAACACTGAAGCTTTCTTT	CASSLGQTQNTEAFF
.	.	TRBV6-2/TRBV6-3	TRBJ1-4	TGTGCCAGCAGTTGGGCAGCCACCCCAGAAAAACTGTTTTTT	CASSWAATPEKLFF
.	.	TRBV4-1	TRBJ2-5	TGCGCCAGCAGCCAAAGGTGGTCCGGGACCGAAGAGACCCAGTACTTC	CASSQRWSGTEETQYF
TRBD1	.	TRBV2	TRBJ1-5	TGTGCCAGCAGTGCGGGACAGGGGAAAATTCAGCCCCAGCATTTT	CASSAGQGKIQPQHF
.	.	TRBV11-2	TRBJ1-2	TGTGCCAGCAGCTTAGTAAATAACTATGGCTACACCTTC	CASSLVNNYGYTF
TRBD1	.	TRBV18	TRBJ1-1	TGTGCCAGCTCACCAGGGACAGGGGTCACTGAAGCTTTCTTT	CASSPGTGVTEAFF
.	.	TRBV5-6	TRBJ2-7	TGTGCCAGCAGCTTAGACACCGAGCAGTACTTC	CASSLDTEQYF
TRBD1	.	TRBV2	TRBJ1-2	TGTGCCAGCAGTGGGGACAGGGGGATCGATGGCTACACCTTC	CASSGDRGIDGYTF
.	.	TRBV18	TRBJ2-7	TGTGCCAGCTCACCAATCGGGAACCACGAGCAGTACTTC	CASSPIGNHEQYF
TRBD2	few	TRBV30	TRBJ2-1	TGTGCCTGGCAACCGGGACTAGCGTCTCGAAGCTCCTACAATGAGCAGTTCTTC	CAWQPGLASRSSYNEQFF
.	once	TRBV6-2/TRBV6-3	TRBJ2-5	TGTGCCAGCAGTCGAGAGACCCAGTACTTC	CASSRETQYF
TRBD1	.	TRBV4-1	TRBJ1-5	TGCGCCAGCAACCAGGGGGCAGTAAGTAATCAGCCCCAGCATTTT	CASNQGAVSNQPQHF